Shown below are 22 T cell receptor beta chains from a single sample sequenced in a study of T cell clonality in common variable immunodeficiency. Only in-frame clones appear in the TCRdb table, and some are missing; sequencing was by immunoSEQ multiplex PCR. Singletons are absent from the sample, which has 44,000 or so clones. The sequenced sample consisted of peripheral blood mononuclear cells. The receptors were gathered from a person aged 18 to 69 in good health.

This clone was recorded at least ten times. The read comes to an end 3 residues before the CDR3 does, leaving the germline J gene to fill in the end. The chain couples TRBV2 to TRBJ2-4, with D possibly being TRBD2 (5 bases). Germline CDR1 is SNHLY and CDR2 is FYNNEI. This CDR3 is built from 13 residues. The V and J ends lost 4 bases and 9 bases respectively, with 13 bases between them. The CDR3 loop is CASSVGLLGIQYF. CDR3 bases read: TGTGCCAGCAGTGTAGGACTCCTGGGCATT.

This clone was seen at least ten times. The junction does not match germline at one end; this may be a read error. The CDR3 goes on 3 residues after the read ends, and that part is filled in from the germline J gene. The rearrangement uses TRBV4-2 and TRBJ1-3; TRBD1 matches at 7 bases. The germline gives CDR1 LGHNA, CDR2 YNFKEQ. The CDR3 extends over 17 amino acids. The part of the CDR3 DNA that was read is TGCGCCAGCAGCCCGCCGACAGGGTACCTCTCTGGAAACACC. Protein: CASSPPTGYLSGNT. The complete CDR3 protein is CASSPPTGYLSGNTIYF.

This clone was observed many times. The sequenced fragment ends 3 residues before the CDR3 boundary, so the rest is inferred from the germline J gene. J is TRBJ1-2 and V is TRBV5-1, with D perhaps matching TRBD1 (5 bases). Germline assignment: CDR1 SGHRS and CDR2 YFSETQ. CDR3 length: 14 amino acids. V lost 0 bases and J lost 3, with 9 bases in between. This CDR3 is CASSLGGADYGYTF. The sequenced CDR3 bases are TGCGCCAGCAGCTTGGGAGGGGCCGACTATGGC.

This clone has ten or more counts. The read terminates 3 residues ahead of where the CDR3 ends, so the germline J gene completes it. The chain combines TRBV7-1 with TRBJ2-5; 16 bases map to TRBD2. TRBV7-1 counts as an open reading frame of uncertain function. The CDR3 is 20 residues long. V gave up 2 bases and J gave up 4 bases; unmatched junction bases: 13. The sequenced CDR3 bases are TGTGCCAGCAGCTCACGACCGGGACTAGCGGGGGGGCGGGATCTAGAGACC. Translated: CASSSRPGLAGGRDLET. The CDR3 reads in full as CASSSRPGLAGGRDLETQYF.

This clone appeared many times. The CDR3 extends 3 residues past the end of the read, so its final part is completed from the germline J gene. This chain connects TRBV20-1 to TRBJ1-1; 7 nucleotides agree with TRBD1. Germline assignment: CDR1 DFQATT and CDR2 SNEGSKA (reference sequence). This CDR3 has 14 residues. Trimming took 6 bases from V and 4 from J; bases not matched to a gene: 11. The sequenced part of the CDR3 DNA is TGCAGTGCCACCTCGGACAGGTTATTCACTGAA. Its translation is CSATSDRLFTE. The full-length CDR3 reads as CSATSDRLFTEAFF.

This clone was observed many times. The read is 3 residues too short to cover the CDR3 end, so that end is filled in from the germline J gene. V gene TRBV2 combines with J gene TRBJ2-7; possibly TRBD1 for D (5 bases). V was cut by 4 bases and J by 3 bases, with 13 bases left in between. Germline V gene lookup returns CDR1 SNHLY and CDR2 FYNNEI. The CDR3 totals 14 residues. CDR3 sequence reads: CASSVRDSLYEQYF. The sequenced part of the CDR3 DNA is TGTGCCAGCAGTGTAAGAGACAGCCTCTACGAG.

Many counts were recorded for this clone. Read sequence stops 3 residues before the CDR3 end, and the germline J gene provides the missing end. The chain employs TRBV28 and TRBJ1-6; 8 bases agree with TRBD1. With 4 bases clipped from V and 9 bases from J, the junction kept 5 bases outside the gene matches. The CDR3 is made up of 14 amino acids. CDR1 and CDR2 from the germline V gene are MDHEN and SYDVKM. The CDR3 loop is CASSSPGQASPLHF. CDR3 DNA (partial): TGTGCCAGCAGTTCTCCGGGACAGGCTTCACCC.

This clone has ten or more counts. The read is 3 residues too short to cover the CDR3 end, so that end is filled in from the germline J gene. The chain employs TRBV5-4 and TRBJ2-5; 7 nucleotides match TRBD2. Trimming at V came to 0 bases and at J to 1 base, leaving 0 bases not matched to a gene. CDR1 is SGHNT and CDR2 is YYREEE in the germline V gene (reference sequence). The CDR3 consists of 14 residues. The part of the CDR3 DNA that was read is TGTGCCAGCAGCTTGGCGGGGGGCCAAGAGACC. Protein product: CASSLAGGQET. The whole CDR3 reads CASSLAGGQETQYF.

The table lists this clone with many counts. The sequenced fragment ends 3 residues before the CDR3 boundary, so the rest is inferred from the germline J gene. The rearrangement links TRBV19 to TRBJ2-2; tentatively, D is TRBD1 (5 bases). The CDR3 extends over 14 amino acids. CDR1 and CDR2 from the germline V gene are LNHDA and SQIVND (reference sequence). V lost 7 bases, J lost 0 bases, and 9 bases lay in between. The CDR3 DNA, read in part, is TGTGCCAGTAAGAAGGGGACGAACACCGGGGAG. Protein product: CASKKGTNTGE. The full CDR3 protein reads CASKKGTNTGELFF.

The CDR3 loop reads CASSWGTGGDYTF. The CDR3 DNA, read in part, is TGTGCCAGCAGCTGGGGGACAGGGGGCGAC. The J gene is TRBJ1-2, the V gene TRBV7-2; 12 nucleotides align to TRBD1. The read gets to within 3 residues of the CDR3 end, and the germline J gene fills in the rest. Germline V gene data show CDR1 as SGHTA and CDR2 as FQGNSA. The CDR3 covers 13 residues. Looking up the rest from reference TRBV7-2 and TRBJ1-2 gives the full variable domain: GAGVSQSPSNKVTEKGKDVELRCDPISGHTALYWYRQSLGQGLEFLIYFQGNSAPDKSGLPSDRFSAERTGGSVSTLTIQRTQQEDSAVYLCASSWGTGGDYTFGSGTRLTVV.

This clone showed up many times. The read is 3 residues too short to cover the CDR3 end, so that end is filled in from the germline J gene. This chain uses TRBV10-3 with TRBJ2-6; 7 bases agree with TRBD1. The CDR3 runs 17 residues. Germline V gene lookup returns CDR1 ENHRY and CDR2 SYGVKD. Losses at the gene ends were 9 bases for V and 4 bases for J; bases not matched to a gene: 15. Here the CDR3 reads CAITRDSGFWGANVLTF. The sequenced CDR3 bases are TGTGCCATTACCCGGGACAGTGGCTTTTGGGGGGCCAACGTC.

This clone has at least ten counts. The CDR3 goes on 3 residues after the read ends, and that part is filled in from the germline J gene. This chain uses TRBV5-1 with TRBJ2-2, with 10 bases matching TRBD2. This CDR3 has 15 amino acids. After removal of 7 bases from V and 8 bases from J, the junction contained 11 bases not matched to a gene. Germline lookup yields CDR1 SGHRS and CDR2 YFSETQ. CDR3 DNA (partial): TGCGCCAGCCGTTACCTAGCGGGAGCCTCAGGGGAG. Residues: CASRYLAGASGE. The whole CDR3 sequence is CASRYLAGASGELFF. Variable domain in full (rest from reference TRBV5-1 and TRBJ2-2): KAGVTQTPRYLIKTRGQQVTLSCSPISGHRSVSWYQQTPGQGLQFLFEYFSETQRNKGNFPGRFSGRQFSNSRSEMNVSTLELGDSALYLCASRYLAGASGELFFGEGSRLTVL.

This clone was found many times. The CDR3 is cut off 3 residues early in the read; its end comes from the germline J gene. V and J are TRBV2 and TRBJ1-4, with D possibly being TRBD1 (6 bases). The germline CDR1 and CDR2 sequences are SNHLY and FYNNEI. This CDR3 has 15 amino acids. V was cut by 7 bases and J by 5 bases, with 17 bases left in between. CDR3 sequence: CASTSRWQGNEKLFF. Incomplete CDR3 DNA: TGTGCCAGCACCTCGCGCTGGCAGGGGAATGAAAAA.

This clone occurred many times. The read ends 3 residues before the CDR3 terminus; that terminus is restored from the germline J gene. The chain employs TRBV5-1 and TRBJ2-7; 9 bases map to TRBD1. Looked up from germline, CDR1 is SGHRS and CDR2 is YFSETQ. Trimming cost V 3 bases and J 2 bases; bases outside gene matches: 9. This CDR3 contains 16 residues. This CDR3 is CASSYTGTGPPYEQYF. The sequenced part of the CDR3 DNA is TGCGCCAGCAGCTACACCGGGACAGGGCCTCCCTACGAG. Complete variable domain (other parts from reference TRBV5-1 and TRBJ2-7): KAGVTQTPRYLIKTRGQQVTLSCSPISGHRSVSWYQQTPGQGLQFLFEYFSETQRNKGNFPGRFSGRQFSNSRSEMNVSTLELGDSALYLCASSYTGTGPPYEQYFGPGTRLTVT.

This clone was seen repeatedly, ten times or more. The CDR3 bases that were read are TGCAGTGCTGATACGGACAGGATGAACACTGAA. This translates into CSADTDRMNTE. The CDR3 in full is CSADTDRMNTEAFF. The V and J genes are TRBV20-1 and TRBJ1-1, with 7 bases lining up with TRBD1. The read stops 3 residues short of the end of the CDR3; the missing end is completed from the germline J gene. V gave up 5 bases and J gave up 0 bases; unmatched junction bases: 6. This CDR3 has 14 residues. Germline V CDR1 and CDR2: DFQATT, SNEGSKA (reference sequence).

About this clone itself: The junction differs from germline at one of its ends, possibly a read error. The read finishes 3 residues shy of the CDR3 end, and the germline J gene is used to complete it. The chain couples TRBV2 to TRBJ1-2; D perhaps matches TRBD1 (6 bases). There are 15 residues in the CDR3. Germline CDR1 SNHLY, CDR2 FYNNEI. CDR3 in amino acids: CAISERGGAYYGYTF. CDR3 DNA, as far as it was read: TGTGCCATCAGTGAACGTGGGGGCGCGTACTATGGC.

There are many counts of this clone. Partial CDR3 DNA: TGTGCCAGCAGTGAGCCACTCTCGGGGTCACCC. Protein product: CASSEPLSGSP. The complete CDR3 reads CASSEPLSGSPLHF. The chain couples TRBV2 to TRBJ1-6, with D uncertain. Coverage ceases 3 residues before the CDR3 finishes, and the germline J gene fills in the end. Per the germline V gene, CDR1 is SNHLY and CDR2 is FYNNEI. Trimming removed 3 bases at V and 10 bases at J, with 13 bases between. CDR3 length equals 14 residues.

This clone was detected ten times or more. The read terminates 3 residues ahead of where the CDR3 ends, so the germline J gene completes it. The V gene is TRBV2, the J gene TRBJ2-1, with 8 bases that match TRBD2. Germline CDR1 is SNHLY and CDR2 is FYNNEI. J was trimmed by 0 bases and V by 7 bases; bases with no gene match: 8. CDR3 length equals 16 residues. The CDR3 sequence is CASTNTGLVSYNEQFF. The covered CDR3 bases are TGTGCCAGCACAAATACGGGACTAGTCTCCTACAATGAG.

This clone was counted at least ten times. The CDR3 end falls 3 residues outside the read, so it is completed with the germline J gene. This chain uses TRBV2 with TRBJ1-4; D uncertain. Trimming removed 7 bases from V and 0 bases from J, with 12 bases in between. Germline-derived CDR1 and CDR2 are SNHLY and FYNNEI. The CDR3 runs to 15 residues. Partial CDR3 DNA: TGTGCCAGCAAGGAGGGTTCATCAACTAATGAAAAA. Translated, it gives CASKEGSSTNEK. In full, the CDR3 is CASKEGSSTNEKLFF.

This clone was found many times. The observed sequence ends 3 residues before the CDR3 terminus, with the missing tail filled in from the germline J gene. The chain recombines TRBV7-3 with TRBJ2-3, with 7 bases lining up with TRBD2. J lost 2 bases, V lost 1 base, and 3 bases had no gene match. CDR1 is SGHTA and CDR2 is FQGTGA in the germline V gene. The CDR3 totals 15 residues. CDR3 sequence: CASSLIAGYTDTQYF. The CDR3 bases that were read are TGTGCCAGCAGCTTAATAGCGGGCTACACAGATACG.

This clone was observed many times. The CDR3 is cut off 3 residues early in the read; its end comes from the germline J gene. This chain joins TRBV6-1 and TRBJ2-3; 9 nucleotides line up with TRBD1. The CDR3 extends over 17 amino acids. Per the germline V gene, CDR1 is MNHNS and CDR2 is SASEGT. Germline trimming cut 2 bases from V and 4 bases from J; bases unmatched to any gene: 10. The sequenced part of the CDR3 DNA is TGTGCCAGCAGTGAAACAACCGGGACAGGGTGGGCAGATACG. The encoded protein is CASSETTGTGWADT. The entire CDR3 sequence reads CASSETTGTGWADTQYF.

This clone was counted at least ten times. The read falls 3 residues short of the CDR3 end, and the missing part is taken from the germline J gene. The chain uses TRBV5-4 and TRBJ2-4; TRBD1 matches 7 bases. The CDR3 is made up of 15 amino acids. Germline CDR1 SGHNT, CDR2 YYREEE (reference sequence). Trimming cost V 3 bases and J 5 bases; bases outside gene matches: 8. The CDR3 loop reads CASSSKTGTENIQYF. The CDR3 DNA, read in part, is TGTGCCAGCAGCTCAAAAACCGGGACAGAAAACATT.